The rows below give T cell receptor beta chains drawn from one sample of a study of T cell responses to AZD1222 COVID-19 vaccine. Clones were read by immunoSEQ multiplex PCR, and TCRdb kept only the in-frame ones, dropping some. The sample carries over 100,000 clones, about 87% recorded once. Material: peripheral blood, obtained on day 0 of AZD1222 vaccination. These receptors were taken from an adult in good health. Both conserved end residues are trimmed from each CDR3. The size of a clone is reported for some rows only, either as once, few or many, or as a class for expanded clones.

V gene,clone size,CDR3 protein
TRBV27,.,ASRPRQGYNSPLH
TRBV19,.,ASTKSGLASPGGYNEQF
TRBV27,.,ASSLSRDQPQH
TRBV18,.,ASSPQGRLNTEAF
TRBV29-1,.,SVQGWVTEAF
TRBV7-7,once,ASSLVLKTGGPSEEQY
TRBV7-8,.,ASRPQGTRSEKLF
TRBV2,.,ASSRAGPSYNEQF
TRBV19,.,ASSNLGFYNSPLH
TRBV6-5,.,ASSYSGQGNGYT
TRBV6-5,.,ASSRQGNSPLH
TRBV6-6,.,ASSYSSPKSYEQY
TRBV6-5,.,ASSYMAGIREQY
TRBV6-5,.,ASSLRGPYGYT
TRBV10-2,.,ASSEVFSTDTQY
TRBV24-1,.,ATSDGGNSGNTIY
TRBV6-5,.,ASSPPGPSYEQY
TRBV27,once,ASSSRTLNTGELF
TRBV5-1,once,ASTSGGMNTEAF
TRBV27,.,ASSLSRQLNTGELF
TRBV6-2/TRBV6-3,.,ASSYRRTALYNEQF
TRBV13,few,ASRTSGSSKGEQF
TRBV5-6,.,ASSFRGTLAYEQY
TRBV6-5,.,ASSSQGGNQPQH
TRBV30,.,AWSAGTGKETQY
TRBV3-1/TRBV3-2,.,ASSQGDFAGNTIY
TRBV15,.,ATSRYGTPQNIQY